This entry lists 6 T cell receptor beta chains sequenced from one sample in a study of CD8+CD57+ T cells in acquired aplastic anemia. Study-wide results and limits: Both total CD4+ and CD8+ pools in patients were more diverse than CD8+CD57+ cells.

The TCR beta profiling, which covered VDJ combination and CDR3 sequence, was carried out using genomic DNA as the template. TCRdb reprocessed the reads via MiXCR and lists one record per CDR3 protein. The sample holds 15,000 to 20,000 distinct CDR3 sequences, under 40% seen once. No antigen is known for these receptors. CD8+CD57+ cell expansion, shown by flow cytometry, had occurred in the patients selected for sequencing. Material for sequencing was CD8+CD57+ T cells sorted from PBMCs. The subset denotes: bead-enriched CD8+CD57+ effector memory T cells from SAA patients. These receptor sequences come from a human donor with aplastic anemia.

Details on this clonotype: An end of the junction differs from the germline gene, which may be a read error. V usage is TRBV7-3 and J usage is TRBJ2-1; 7 positions agree with TRBD1. Germline CDR1 is SGHTA and CDR2 is FQGTGA. CDR3 length: 17 residues. CDR3 region: CASSLRGRGTSYNEQFF. The CDR3 DNA is TGTGCCAGCAGCTTAAGGGGCAGGGGGACCTCCTACAACGAGCAGTTCTTC.

Ten or more counts support this clonotype. The chain uses TRBV15 and TRBJ2-2; D possibly corresponds to TRBD2 (6 bases). The germline gives CDR1 LNHNV, CDR2 YYDKDF (reference sequence). Trimming stripped 0 bases from V and 3 bases from J, with 14 bases between. The CDR3 has 17 residues. The CDR3 DNA sequence: TGTGCCACCAGCAGAGATTGGGGGGAAGGGGACACCGGGGAGCTGTTTTTT. It codes for CATSRDWGEGDTGELFF.

The V and J genes are TRBV10-3 and TRBJ1-6; D ambiguous. The CDR3 extends over 14 amino acids. V lost 3 bases to trimming and J lost 9 bases, with 12 bases between them. Germline V gene sequence: CDR1 ENHRY, CDR2 SYGVKD. CDR3 in amino acids: CAISDWVRASPLHF. Here the CDR3 DNA reads TGTGCCATCAGTGATTGGGTCCGCGCTTCACCCCTCCACTTT.

This clonotype has at least ten counts. The rearrangement links TRBV2 to TRBJ2-3; 8 positions match TRBD2. The V gene's germline CDR1 is SNHLY and CDR2 FYNNEI. The J segment lost 4 bases and the V segment lost 2 bases, leaving 17 bases of the junction unmatched. The CDR3 has 19 residues. Here the CDR3 reads CASSEWGGGGPSRSDTQYF. CDR3 bases: TGTGCCAGCAGTGAATGGGGGGGCGGGGGGCCTTCGCGCTCAGATACGCAGTATTTT.

Turning to this clonotype: One junction end does not reproduce the germline sequence, and a read error may be involved. The V call is TRBV5-4, the J call TRBJ1-1; TRBD1 might be the D (6 bases). Germline V lookup: CDR1 SGHNT, CDR2 YYREEE (reference sequence). The CDR3 is 14 amino acids. In nucleotides, the CDR3 is TGCGCCAGCAGCTTGAGGGGGGTCTACACTGAAGCTTTCTTT. This encodes CASSLRGVYTEAFF.

The chain links TRBV5-1 to TRBJ1-6; 10 bases fit TRBD1. The CDR3 is made up of 16 amino acids. Germline V gene data show CDR1 as SGHRS and CDR2 as YFSETQ. J lost 8 bases, V lost 5 bases, and 10 bases had no gene match. The CDR3 protein is CASSLFSDRGDSPLHF. DNA of the CDR3: TGCGCCAGCAGTTTGTTCTCGGACAGGGGGGATTCACCCCTCCACTTT.